The 14 T cell receptor beta chains in this list originate from one sample, sequenced in a study of cytomegalovirus exposure and HLA in healthy donors. The PCR was carried out with 60 Vbeta primers and 13 Jbeta primers. Method: immunoSEQ multiplex PCR; TCRdb's copy keeps in-frame clones and lacks some. The sample lists just over 95,000 clones, about four fifths seen once, with 4.5% to 5% in the top ten. The sample comprised PBMCs. The receptors stem from a woman aged 40 to 49 in good health and CMV-seronegative.

A few counts support this clone. A read error may produce the germline difference seen at one junction end. The chain recombines TRBV6-4 with TRBJ1-1, with a possible D match to TRBD1 (6 bases). The CDR3 runs 13 residues. Germline loops: CDR1 MRHNA, CDR2 SNTAGT. Here the CDR3 DNA reads TGTGCCAGCAAGAGTCGGGGACACACTGAAGCTCTCTTT. Translated: CASKSRGHTEALF.

On this clone itself: The junction does not match germline at one end; this may be a read error. Written as DNA, the CDR3 is TGTGCCTCTAGGGGTCAGAGCACATATACGCAGTATTTT. This codes for CASRGQSTYTQYF. The chain uses TRBV2 and TRBJ2-3; tentative D call: TRBD1 (5 bases). There are 13 residues in the CDR3. CDR1 is SNHLY, CDR2 FYNNEI, per germline. Full variable domain (missing parts from reference TRBV2 and TRBJ2-3): EPEVTQTPSHQVTQMGQEVILRCVPISNHLYFYWYRQILGQKVEFLVSFYNNEISEKSEIFDDQFSVERPDGSNFTLKIRSTKLEDSAMYFCASRGQSTYTQYFGPGTRLTVL.

V and J are TRBV6-1 and TRBJ1-5; no clear D. The ends were cut back, 6 bases at V and 7 bases at J, with 13 bases in the middle. Germline values: CDR1 MNHNS, CDR2 SASEGT. This CDR3 contains 13 residues. Here the CDR3 reads CASRAEAGQPQHF. CDR3 DNA: TGTGCCAGCAGGGCGGAAGCCGGCCAGCCCCAGCATTTT.

This clone is a singleton in its sample. V is TRBV2 and J is TRBJ2-7; D possibly corresponds to TRBD2 (5 bases). Germline CDR1 reads SNHLY; CDR2 reads FYNNEI. This CDR3 has 13 amino acids. V was shortened by 9 bases and J by 6 bases, with 18 bases between the two germline ends. The CDR3 DNA reads TGTGCCAGTGGCGAGGGAGTAGCTGGCGAGCAGTACTTC. It yields the protein CASGEGVAGEQYF.

This clone has a handful of counts. The J gene is TRBJ1-3, the V gene TRBV7-3; D is undetermined. The V and J ends lost 5 bases and 0 bases respectively, with 14 bases between them. Germline CDR1 SGHTA, CDR2 FQGTGA. This CDR3 has 16 amino acids. CDR3 loop: CASSAEVPSSGNTIYF. CDR3 DNA sequence: TGTGCCAGCAGCGCAGAGGTACCGAGCTCTGGAAACACCATATATTTT.

The chain joins TRBV5-1 to TRBJ2-5; 9 bases are shared with TRBD1. Germline values: CDR1 SGHRS, CDR2 YFSETQ. V shed 0 bases, J shed 5 bases, and the junction held 2 bases outside the gene matches. The CDR3 consists of 14 residues. This CDR3 is CASSLVGQGETQYF. The CDR3 DNA reads as TGCGCCAGCAGCTTGGTTGGACAGGGGGAGACCCAGTACTTC.

This clone was counted only a few times. Other DNA sequences in the same sample also yield this CDR3. The chain combines TRBV2 with TRBJ1-1; D ambiguous. Trimming removed 4 bases at V and 0 bases at J, with 12 bases between. Germline CDR1 SNHLY, CDR2 FYNNEI. The CDR3 loop spans 15 amino acids. The CDR3 coding sequence is TGTGCCAGCAGTGTTCAGGAACCGATGAACACTGAAGCTTTCTTT. This translates into CASSVQEPMNTEAFF.

The rearrangement joins TRBV2 to TRBJ2-7; 9 nucleotides line up with TRBD1. CDR1 and CDR2 from the germline V gene are SNHLY and FYNNEI. The CDR3 loop spans 14 amino acids. The V and J ends lost 4 bases and 4 bases, in that order; junction bases with no gene match: 5. CDR3 sequence (DNA): TGTGCCAGCAGTGTGGACAGGGGTAGGTACGAGCAGTACTTC. Translated: CASSVDRGRYEQYF.

This clone was found a few times. This rearrangement joins TRBV18 to TRBJ2-7; a possible D gene is TRBD1 (6 bases). V lost 3 bases to trimming and J lost 3 bases, with 18 bases between them. This CDR3 region has 16 residues. Germline CDR1 is KGHSH and CDR2 is LQKENI. The CDR3 nucleotides read TGTGCCAGCTCACCGAAAACGACAGGTCCGGTCTACGAGCAGTACTTC. As protein: CASSPKTTGPVYEQYF.

The chain is built from TRBV18 and TRBJ2-2, with D possibly matching TRBD1 (5 bases). Germline V gene data show CDR1 as KGHSH and CDR2 as LQKENI. This CDR3 is 14 amino acids long. Deletions cut 3 bases from V and 1 base from J, with 6 bases between. The CDR3 sequence is CASSPRENTGELFF. The CDR3 bases are TGTGCCAGCTCACCCAGGGAGAACACCGGGGAGCTGTTTTTT.

The chain carries TRBV13 and TRBJ2-7, with TRBD2 identical over 12 bases. This CDR3 has 15 residues. V shed 3 bases, J shed 4 bases, and the junction held 4 bases outside the gene matches. CDR1 is PRHDT and CDR2 is FYEKMQ in the germline V gene (reference sequence). This CDR3 reads CASSFLAGGRYEQYF. The CDR3 nucleotides read TGTGCCAGCAGCTTCCTAGCGGGGGGGCGGTACGAGCAGTACTTC.

The chain combines TRBV6-6 with TRBJ2-5; D uncertain. From germline, CDR1 is MNHNY and CDR2 SVGAGI (reference sequence). The CDR3 consists of 14 residues. V was pared by 0 bases and J by 1 base, with 6 bases between. The CDR3 sequence is CASSYSNSQETQYF. CDR3 DNA sequence: TGTGCCAGCAGTTACTCGAACAGCCAAGAGACCCAGTACTTC.

The chain employs TRBV7-9 and TRBJ1-2, with D tentatively TRBD1 (5 bases). The CDR3 sequence is 11 residues long. Trimming removed 2 bases from V and 7 bases from J, with 5 bases in between. Germline CDR1 SEHNR, CDR2 FQNEAQ (reference sequence). The CDR3, as DNA: TGTGCCAGCAGCTTAACAGGTGGCTACACCTTC. Protein: CASSLTGGYTF.

V is TRBV19 and J is TRBJ2-2; 8 bases match TRBD1. The junction had 5 bases not matched to a gene; V was cut back by 6 bases and J by 5 bases. CDR3 length equals 14 residues. Germline loops: CDR1 LNHDA, CDR2 SQIVND (reference sequence). DNA of the CDR3: TGTGCCAGTAGCCGACAGGGGTTAACCGGGGAGCTGTTTTTT. Residues: CASSRQGLTGELFF.